This is a list of T cell receptor beta chains from one sample in a study of blood T cell repertoires in COVID-19. Produced via immunoSEQ multiplex PCR; TCRdb's table is partial and in-frame only. Here the sample spans 25,000 or so clones, around 90% being singletons. The sequenced sample was peripheral blood. The receptors originated from a human donor in a cohort sampled during active COVID-19. CDR3s leave out the opening cysteine and the closing phenylalanine or tryptophan.

TRBV27	ASSSRDYGELF
TRBV5-4	ASSRGWNTEAF
TRBV4-3	ASSQGGQGTGYT
TRBV23-1	ASSQIVDTQY
TRBV5-1	ASSSGQNSPLH
TRBV28	ASSSGSSYEQY
TRBV7-9	ASSLVDNSPLH
TRBV28	ASSLPYSSNQPQH
TRBV4-3	ASSQDIAGFTDTQY
TRBV5-1	ATRLAPSYEQY
TRBV5-6	ASSGGQFYNEQF
TRBV7-2	ASSLAGTGGPHEQY
TRBV6-6	ASRDTGLADTDTQY
TRBV10-3	ATSSRGNTGELF
TRBV2	ASRGQGRLRDTQY
TRBV12-3/TRBV12-4	ASSRSQETQY
TRBV27	ASRPSGGGEQY
TRBV15	ATSRGQDRGGGYT
TRBV28	ASSFMQANEKLF
TRBV5-1	ASSLGQGRQPQH
TRBV6-5	ASRGSGETYEQY
TRBV15	ATSAEYNEQF
TRBV27	ASSPGLAGTDTQY
TRBV6-5	ASRAGTWTPLH
TRBV4-2	ASSQGAGRGGTSQETQY
TRBV7-9	ASRVEGQVGEQF
TRBV2	ASSEGAGSGQPQH
TRBV5-4	ASSLPDYGYT
TRBV15	ATSRAQAVGDTQY
TRBV5-6	ASSLPRGGHNEQF
TRBV12-5	ASRGQATDTQY
TRBV24-1	ATSQQANTEAF
TRBV7-2	ASSLVAPGGTDTQY
TRBV9	ASSAESGGVGEQY
TRBV4-1	ASSHQDSSDEQF
TRBV7-8	ASSPSPDTSEQY
TRBV18	ASSPTASGAVTGELF
TRBV5-8	ASSWTDNEKLF
TRBV4-3	ASSPLAGGNSEQF
TRBV27	ASSFRNSNQPQH
TRBV6-5	ASSFSADVSYEQY
TRBV19	ASSTSRGAGYNEQF
TRBV5-1	ASSLVLNTEAF
TRBV6-5	ASSYFNREDTQY
TRBV6-1	ASSENNRVGGELF
TRBV5-1	ASSPRGMTLH
TRBV7-8	ASSSGQAPNTEAF
TRBV5-1	ASSLAQQRGTNTGELF